The 21 T cell receptor beta chains listed next were all sequenced from one sample in a study of T-cell reconstitution after alpha-beta-depleted transplantation in children. Unique molecular identifiers were used to barcode this TCRbeta library. TCRdb used MiXCR to reprocess the PCR reads, holding one entry per CDR3 protein. The sample has about 610,000 distinct CDR3 sequences, about 11% seen once. The material sequenced was PBMCs from the stem cell graft donor, taken from the stem cell graft. These receptors all stem from a human donor who donated a stem cell graft to a child with acute myeloid leukemia.

V is TRBV11-2 and J is TRBJ2-3, with unresolved D. CDR3 length: 14 amino acids. Per germline, CDR1 SGHAT and CDR2 FQNNGV. The ends were cut back, 3 bases at V and 4 bases at J, with 11 bases in the middle. This chain's CDR3 is CASSFFREPDTQYF. CDR3 sequence (DNA): TGTGCCAGCAGCTTTTTTCGCGAACCAGATACGCAGTATTTT. The full variable domain, completed using reference TRBV11-2 and TRBJ2-3, is EAGVAQSPRYKIIEKRQSVAFWCNPISGHATLYWYQQILGQGPKLLIQFQNNGVVDDSQLPKDRFSAERLKGVDSTLKIQPAKLEDSAVYLCASSFFREPDTQYFGPGTRLTVL.

The chain has TRBV27 and TRBJ2-7; D gene uncertain. Germline V gene sequence: CDR1 MNHEY, CDR2 SMNVEV (reference sequence). The CDR3 has 13 residues. V was cut by 5 bases and J by 6 bases, with 14 bases left in between. CDR3 in amino acids: CASSIGRSTEQYF. The CDR3 coding sequence is TGTGCCAGCAGTATCGGTCGGTCGACCGAGCAGTACTTC.

This clonotype was counted between two and nine times. This sequence joins TRBV12-3 or TRBV12-4 and TRBJ1-4; unclear D gene. CDR3 length equals 11 residues. V was trimmed by 3 bases and J by 11 bases, leaving 7 bases between them. The CDR3 nucleotides read TGTGCCAGCAGTTTCATGGGGAAACTGTTTTTT. This sequence encodes CASSFMGKLFF.

This clonotype was recorded at least ten times. The chain recombines TRBV4-3 with TRBJ2-2; a weak D match, TRBD1 (6 bases). From germline, CDR1 is LGHNA and CDR2 YSLEER. Trimming shortened V by 0 bases and J by 4 bases, and 12 bases separated the two germline ends. This CDR3 contains 16 residues. The CDR3 DNA sequence: TGCGCCAGCAGCCAAGATTTCCTCAGGGGCACCGGGGAGCTGTTTTTT. Its translation is CASSQDFLRGTGELFF.

This chain uses TRBV7-2 with TRBJ2-3; possibly TRBD1 for D (5 bases). This CDR3 comprises 18 residues. Trimming pared 0 bases from V and 1 base from J, leaving 17 bases between. Looked up from germline, CDR1 is SGHTA and CDR2 is FQGNSA. Here the CDR3 DNA reads TGTGCCAGCAGCTTAGCCCACCTCCAGGGTAGGGGCACAGATACGCAGTATTTT. Amino acids: CASSLAHLQGRGTDTQYF.

This clonotype was seen many times. V gene TRBV28 combines with J gene TRBJ1-2; D ambiguous. The length of the CDR3 is 11 residues. Trimming cost V 3 bases and J 1 base, with 0 bases left between them. Germline V gene data show CDR1 as MDHEN and CDR2 as SYDVKM. The CDR3 is CASSFNYGYTF. CDR3 coding DNA: TGTGCCAGCAGTTTTAACTATGGCTACACCTTC.

V gene TRBV7-2 combines with J gene TRBJ1-2; the match to TRBD1 covers 11 bases. V dropped 4 bases and J dropped 8; count of bases not matched to a gene: 6. Germline CDR1 is SGHTA and CDR2 is FQGNSA. The CDR3 sequence is 14 residues long. This chain's CDR3 is CASSSRTGGKGYTF. CDR3 DNA sequence: TGTGCCAGCAGCTCTAGGACAGGGGGCAAGGGCTACACCTTC.

This chain links TRBV20-1 with TRBJ2-4, with D perhaps given as TRBD1 or TRBD2 (6 bases each). This CDR3 has 18 amino acids. Trimming pared 1 base from V and 0 bases from J, leaving 19 bases between. Per germline, CDR1 DFQATT and CDR2 SNEGSKA (reference sequence). This CDR3 is CSARAGRGGTLAKNIQYF. The CDR3 region has the DNA TGCAGTGCTAGAGCCGGAAGAGGGGGGACACTAGCCAAAAACATTCAGTACTTC.

This clonotype showed up just a few times. V is TRBV7-2 and J is TRBJ2-7; 9 positions agree with TRBD2. CDR1 and CDR2 (germline): SGHTA, FQGNSA. V shed 5 bases, J shed 3 bases, and the junction held 11 bases outside the gene matches. The CDR3 contains 16 residues. CDR3 residues: CASSPAASGTFYEQYF. The CDR3 region has the DNA TGTGCCAGCAGCCCCGCGGCTAGCGGGACTTTCTACGAGCAGTACTTC.

CDR3 sequence reads: CASSLRVASGRADGTGELFF. Here the CDR3 DNA reads TGTGCCAGCAGCTTAAGGGTTGCTAGCGGGAGGGCCGATGGCACCGGGGAGCTGTTTTTT. The rearrangement links TRBV7-3 to TRBJ2-2; 12 bases map to TRBD2. Germline V lookup: CDR1 SGHTA, CDR2 FQGTGA. There are 20 residues in the CDR3. The V gene end was trimmed by 1 base and the J gene end by 4 bases; junction bases not matched to a gene: 13.

The chain carries TRBV7-2 and TRBJ2-7; 15 bases match TRBD2. CDR1 is SGHTA and CDR2 is FQGNSA in the germline V gene. The length of the CDR3 is 15 residues. Unmatched junction bases numbered 4, after V lost 7 bases and J lost 3 bases. CDR3 nucleotides: TGTGCCAGCACGGGGACTAGCGGGGGGAACTACGAGCAGTACTTC. Its protein is CASTGTSGGNYEQYF.

In this sample, this clonotype turned up many times. This chain's CDR3 is CATRGKFTGELFF. The CDR3 nucleotides read TGTGCGACACGGGGGAAGTTCACCGGGGAGCTGTTTTTT. The genes are TRBV3-1 and TRBJ2-2, with a tentative D call TRBD2 (6 bases). There are 13 residues in the CDR3. Germline assignment: CDR1 LGHDT and CDR2 YNNKEL (reference sequence).

J is TRBJ1-5 and V is TRBV28; 11 bases fit TRBD1. This CDR3 comprises 16 residues. Unmatched junction bases numbered 9, after V lost 5 bases and J lost 6 bases. Germline CDR1 is MDHEN and CDR2 is SYDVKM. The CDR3: CASSPSGTGGFQPQHF. Here the CDR3 DNA reads TGTGCCAGCAGTCCCTCCGGGACAGGGGGGTTTCAGCCCCAGCATTTT.

This clonotype was seen many times. The V gene is TRBV18, the J gene TRBJ2-7, with D possibly TRBD1 on 6 matching bases. This CDR3 region has 12 residues. Looked up from germline, CDR1 is KGHSH and CDR2 is LQKENI. V shed 6 bases and J shed 6 bases, with 12 bases lying between them. CDR3 region: CASSAQGAEQYF. The CDR3 region has the DNA TGTGCCAGCTCCGCACAGGGAGCCGAGCAGTACTTC.

This clonotype showed up just a few times. This chain links TRBV4-2 with TRBJ1-2, with D possibly being TRBD1 (5 bases). With 11 bases removed from V and 3 bases from J, the gap between germline ends came to 19 bases. CDR3 length: 14 amino acids. CDR1 and CDR2 from the germline V gene are LGHNA and YNFKEQ. The CDR3, as DNA: TGTGCCGGAAAGCGATTTGACAGTGACTATGGCTACACCTTC. Residues: CAGKRFDSDYGYTF.

This clonotype was seen at least ten times. This chain links TRBV6-5 with TRBJ1-5, with 8 bases that match TRBD1. The CDR3 sequence is 14 residues long. Germline CDR1 is MNHEY and CDR2 is SVGAGI. V was clipped by 4 bases and J by 1 base; unmatched bases: 0. The CDR3 DNA sequence: TGTGCCAGCAGTTGGGACAGGAGCAATCAGCCCCAGCATTTT. Translated: CASSWDRSNQPQHF.

This clonotype appeared many times. The V gene is TRBV5-5, the J gene TRBJ2-1, with 13 bases identical to TRBD2. CDR1 is SGHKS and CDR2 is YYEKEE in the germline V gene (reference sequence). The junction had 4 bases not matched to a gene; V was cut back by 5 bases and J by 8 bases. This CDR3 has 14 amino acids. The CDR3 DNA sequence: TGTGCCAGCAGACGGACTAGCGGGAGCGATGAGCAGTTCTTC. Residues: CASRRTSGSDEQFF.

At least ten counts were recorded for this clonotype. The chain recombines TRBV6-2 or TRBV6-3 with TRBJ2-1; TRBD2 agrees at 8 bases. The CDR3 loop spans 17 amino acids. Germline trimming cut 0 bases from V and 2 bases from J; bases unmatched to any gene: 6. The germline V gene has CDR1 MNHEY and CDR2 SVGEGT. As DNA, the CDR3 is TGTGCCAGCAGTTACTCGATCGGAGCGGGGGCCTACAATGAGCAGTTCTTC. Encoded protein: CASSYSIGAGAYNEQFF.

This chain joins TRBV30 and TRBJ2-2; D is ambiguous. This CDR3 is built from 13 residues. Looked up from germline, CDR1 is GTSNPN and CDR2 is SVGIG (reference sequence). V was trimmed by 0 bases and J by 7 bases, leaving 9 bases between them. CDR3: CAWSVIVVGELFF. For the CDR3, the DNA is TGTGCCTGGAGTGTAATCGTTGTCGGGGAGCTGTTTTTT.

This clonotype has a handful of counts. CDR3 loop: CASSPYPRLAAYNEQFF. The CDR3 bases are TGTGCCAGCAGCCCCTACCCCAGACTAGCGGCTTACAATGAGCAGTTCTTC. The rearrangement joins TRBV9 to TRBJ2-1; 9 bases agree with TRBD2. The V segment lost 4 bases and the J segment 4 bases; nucleotides outside the gene matches: 12. This CDR3 has 17 amino acids. Germline lookup yields CDR1 SGDLS and CDR2 YYNGEE.

The sample holds many counts of this clonotype. The chain recombines TRBV12-3 or TRBV12-4 with TRBJ2-2; D might be TRBD1 (5 bases). This CDR3 region has 16 residues. Trimming cost V 4 bases and J 0 bases, with 12 bases left between them. The DNA for the CDR3 is TGTGCCAGCAGTTCCCCTTGGGGCGCGAACACCGGGGAGCTGTTTTTT. It is translated as CASSSPWGANTGELFF.